Sequencing of this T cell receptor (beta chain) was carried out in a study of T cell repertoires in cytomegalovirus infection (dated by TCRdb to the late 2010s). About the investigation overall: Donor HLA type was relevant to the analysis, because carriage of CMV infection together with the matching HLA type was indicated by public TCR beta signatures. Beyond this particular receptor, the publication reports: In both this cohort and an independent cohort of some 350 donors, the cumulative frequency of public TCR beta family members distinguished carriers of CMV infection plus the relevant HLA type. In the ex vivo response, HLA-C-restricted CMV-specific TCR beta clonotypes were dominant, and in two of eight donors the single most frequent clonotype came from this HLA-C-restricted group.

For this clonotype: The antigen it recognizes is unknown. No base quality information exists; no much larger clone differs at one position.

This sample was sequenced with an Illumina HiSeq 1500. In TCRdb, the public reads were trimmed at Q25 with fastp and aligned with MiXCR, with productive beta chains retained. All rows with the same CDR3 protein become a single entry with the most common DNA and genes. The sample table contains 150,000 to 200,000 distinct CDR3 sequences; only one count was recorded for about a tenth of them. The ten largest account for around 4.4% of the sample. Sequenced material: PBMCs. The sequence was obtained from a human donor in good health (CMV status not recorded). Some clones in this sample may be carry-over from other donors' samples.

The nucleotide sequence reads as follows: TGTGCCAGCGGATCAGGGGAAAGAACCGGGGAGCTGTTTTTT. This is translated as CASGSGERTGELFF. The V gene is TRBV27 and the J gene is TRBJ2-2; TRBD1 is a possible D gene, resting on 6 matching bases. CDR1 and CDR2 were assigned from the germline V gene (reference sequence) as MNHEY and SMNVEV. The CDR3 contains 14 residues, cysteine and phenylalanine counted. The read is trimmed to its CDR3 DNA, 42 bases read in frame from base 1. Cut back by 8 bases and 5 bases, the V and J ends lie 15 bases apart.